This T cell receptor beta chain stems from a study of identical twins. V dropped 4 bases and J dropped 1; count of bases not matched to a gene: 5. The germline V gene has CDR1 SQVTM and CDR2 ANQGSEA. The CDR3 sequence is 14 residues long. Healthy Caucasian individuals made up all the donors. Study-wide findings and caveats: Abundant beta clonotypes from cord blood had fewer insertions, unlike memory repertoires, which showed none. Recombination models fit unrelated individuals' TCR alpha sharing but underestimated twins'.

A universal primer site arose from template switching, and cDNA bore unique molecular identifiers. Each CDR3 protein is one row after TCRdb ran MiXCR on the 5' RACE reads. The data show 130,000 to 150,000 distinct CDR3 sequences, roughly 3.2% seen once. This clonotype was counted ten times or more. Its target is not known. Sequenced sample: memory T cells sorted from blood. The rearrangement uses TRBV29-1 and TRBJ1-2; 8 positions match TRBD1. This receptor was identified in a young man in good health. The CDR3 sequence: CSVGGTGINYGYTF. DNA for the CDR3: TGCAGCGTTGGAGGGACAGGCATTAACTATGGCTACACCTTC.